The 23 T cell receptor beta chains below were found in one sample sequenced in a study of glioma-infiltrating T cells listed by TCRdb under 2016. The instrument was an Illumina MiSeq. TCR alpha and beta CDR3 regions were amplified with the iRepertoire nested amplicon-rescue multiplex PCR (arm-PCR) platform from RNA. TCRdb reworked the public reads: Q25 trimming with fastp, MiXCR clone assembly, productive beta chains retained. Every distinct CDR3 protein forms one entry, paired with its most common genes and DNA. The sample has 160,000 or so distinct CDR3 sequences on record, about 40% of them singletons. Roughly 5.4% of the sample is held by the ten biggest clonotypes. Sequences were obtained from glioma tissue, nonneoplastic brain tissue, or PBMCs (not recorded which). The receptors here all came from a human donor with low-grade glioma or glioblastoma, undergoing nonglioma brain surgery, or in good health (not recorded which).

The chain recombines TRBV19 with TRBJ1-1; possibly TRBD1 for D (5 bases). The germline CDR1 and CDR2 sequences are LNHDA and SQIVND (reference sequence). Trimming pared 3 bases from V and 7 bases from J, leaving 24 bases between. There are 17 residues in the CDR3. CDR3 region: CASSIPGGIMGPVEAFF. CDR3 nucleotides: TGTGCCAGTAGTATTCCCGGGGGGATAATGGGGCCGGTTGAAGCTTTCTTT.

Only one count was recorded for this clonotype. The chain uses TRBV11-1 and TRBJ1-1; tentatively, D is TRBD1 (6 bases). The germline gives CDR1 SGHAT, CDR2 FQDESV (reference sequence). V was pared by 6 bases and J by 5 bases, with 19 bases between. CDR3 length: 15 amino acids. CDR3 residues: CASSSETGRMTEAFF. CDR3 sequence (DNA): TGTGCCAGCAGTTCGGAAACAGGGAGGATGACTGAAGCTTTCTTT.

The chain recombines TRBV10-2 with TRBJ2-7, with D unclear. Germline V gene lookup returns CDR1 WSHSY and CDR2 SAAADI. CDR3 length: 14 amino acids. Trimming took off 2 bases at V and 3 bases at J, with 11 bases between the two ends. The CDR3 sequence is CASSEGQRFYEQYF. The DNA of the CDR3 is TGCGCCAGCAGTGAGGGGCAGAGATTCTACGAGCAGTACTTC.

The chain has TRBV5-1 and TRBJ2-5, with 8 bases lining up with TRBD1. Germline V lookup: CDR1 SGHRS, CDR2 YFSETQ. V shed 9 bases and J 4 bases; nucleotides not matched to a gene: 23. There are 18 residues in the CDR3. CDR3 nucleotide sequence: TGCGCCACCAAACAGGGGGTCAGCCTGGAACCAAGGTCAGAGACCCAGTACTTC. Translating it yields CATKQGVSLEPRSETQYF.

The chain recombines TRBV14 with TRBJ2-7; D perhaps matches TRBD1 (5 bases). The germline V gene encodes CDR1 SGHDN and CDR2 FVKESK. The V and J ends lost 4 bases and 5 bases respectively, with 18 bases between them. The CDR3 is made up of 15 amino acids. This chain's CDR3 is CASSRETGLSNEQYF. The CDR3 DNA follows: TGTGCCAGCAGCCGAGAAACAGGATTGTCTAACGAGCAGTACTTC.

Ten or more counts support this clonotype. The chain employs TRBV27 and TRBJ1-2; 7 positions match TRBD1. CDR3 length: 16 residues. Germline CDR1 reads MNHEY; CDR2 reads SMNVEV (reference sequence). J lost 8 bases, V lost 5 bases, and 17 bases had no gene match. The CDR3 coding sequence is TGTGCCAGCAGTCTCCACGCCGTACAGGGGTTACGGGGCTACACCTTC. The encoded protein is CASSLHAVQGLRGYTF.

There are many counts of this clonotype. V is TRBV27 and J is TRBJ1-5, with D perhaps TRBD1 (5 bases). The V end lost 4 bases, the J end lost 6 bases, and 10 bases lay between the germline ends. The CDR3 loop spans 13 amino acids. Germline CDR1 and CDR2: MNHEY and SMNVEV (reference sequence). The CDR3 loop reads CASSSQGGQPQHF. CDR3 sequence (DNA): TGTGCCAGCAGTTCCCAGGGCGGTCAGCCCCAGCATTTT.

The gene calls are TRBV6-1 and TRBJ1-2; 9 bases are shared with TRBD1. From germline, CDR1 is MNHNS and CDR2 SASEGT. There are 13 residues in the CDR3. V was pared by 2 bases and J by 8 bases, with 3 bases of the junction left unmatched. CDR3 nucleotides: TGTGCCAGCAGTGAACGGACAGGGGTCGGCTACACCTTC. It yields the protein CASSERTGVGYTF.

Concerning this clonotype itself: A much bigger clone sits one base away, suggesting this may be a read error. J is TRBJ2-1 and V is TRBV10-3; D remains ambiguous. The CDR3 consists of 11 residues. CDR1 is ENHRY, CDR2 SYGVKD, per germline. The CDR3 sequence: CAISALSEKFF. CDR3 in DNA: TGTGCCATCAGTGCCTTAAGTGAGAAGTTCTTC.

The table lists this clonotype with many counts. The genes are TRBV25-1 and TRBJ1-5; D is uncertain. This CDR3 spans 12 amino acids. CDR1 and CDR2 (germline): MGHDK, SYGVNS. V was trimmed by 4 bases and J by 4 bases, leaving 5 bases between them. CDR3: CASSVRNQPQHF. The CDR3 DNA sequence: TGTGCCAGCAGTGTAAGAAATCAGCCCCAGCATTTT.

In this sample, this clonotype turned up many times. V gene TRBV11-2 combines with J gene TRBJ1-2; TRBD1 is a possible D gene (6 bases). The germline gives CDR1 SGHAT, CDR2 FQNNGV. The CDR3 extends over 12 amino acids. V lost 6 bases and J lost 8, with 13 bases in between. The CDR3, as DNA: TGTGCCAGCAGTTTTCCGGGGGGCGGCTACACCTTC. As protein: CASSFPGGGYTF.

In its sample, this clonotype was seen many times. The V and J genes are TRBV6-6 and TRBJ2-7, with D possibly TRBD1 on 6 matching bases. The CDR3 length is 13 residues. Per the germline V gene, CDR1 is MNHNY and CDR2 is SVGAGI (reference sequence). V lost 0 bases and J 4 bases, leaving 7 bases between the germline ends. The CDR3 here is CASSYSTGYEQYF. The CDR3, as DNA: TGTGCCAGCAGTTACTCGACAGGATACGAGCAGTACTTC.

This clonotype appeared once. The junction departs from the called germline gene at one end, perhaps through a read error. The V and J genes are TRBV6-2 or TRBV6-3 and TRBJ2-3; 9 nucleotides agree with TRBD2. The CDR3 spans 15 residues. The germline V gene has CDR1 MNHEY and CDR2 SVGEGT. In DNA, the CDR3 is TGTGCCAGCCGCGGGCTAGCGGGGTTCACAGATAAGCAGTATTTT. Translation: CASRGLAGFTDKQYF.

This clonotype was observed many times. The chain uses TRBV19 and TRBJ2-5, with 14 bases lining up with TRBD2. Germline loops: CDR1 LNHDA, CDR2 SQIVND (reference sequence). V gave up 10 bases and J gave up 4 bases; unmatched junction bases: 2. CDR3 length: 13 amino acids. The CDR3 loop reads CATGLAGVETQYF. In DNA, the CDR3 is TGTGCCACGGGACTAGCGGGAGTAGAGACCCAGTACTTC.

This clonotype was detected a few times. Just one base apart from a much larger clone, this may be a read error. The rearrangement uses TRBV20-1 and TRBJ2-3, with 11 nucleotides matching TRBD1. Germline CDR1 DFQATT, CDR2 SNEGSKA (reference sequence). The CDR3 covers 14 residues. V lost 6 bases to trimming and J lost 5 bases; unmatched junction nucleotides: 7. CDR3 DNA: TGCAGTGCCAAGGACAGGGGGCTGATAGATACGCAGTATTTT. It specifies CSAKDRGLIDTQYF.

A word on this clonotype: A much larger clone lies a single base off, so this may be a read error. The chain couples TRBV6-2 or TRBV6-3 to TRBJ2-1; D remains ambiguous. The CDR3 runs to 11 residues. Germline assignment: CDR1 MNHEY and CDR2 SVGEGT. The CDR3 region has the DNA TGTGCCAGCAGGGAGTACAATGAGCTGTTCTTC. Encoded protein: CASREYNELFF.

As to this clonotype: This clone may be a read error of a much larger clone one base away. The rearrangement joins TRBV4-1 to TRBJ2-7, with 13 bases matching TRBD2. V was pared by 3 bases and J by 6 bases, with 5 bases of the junction left unmatched. From germline, CDR1 is MGHRA and CDR2 YSYEKL. CDR3 length: 15 amino acids. The CDR3, as DNA: TGCGCCAGCAGCCAGACTAGCGGGAGGATGTTCGAGCAGTACTTC. Its protein product is CASSQTSGRMFEQYF.

V gene TRBV12-3 or TRBV12-4 combines with J gene TRBJ1-5, with 7 bases identical to TRBD1. The ends lost 5 bases at V and 6 bases at J; junction bases unmatched: 7. The CDR3 is 14 residues long. For the CDR3, the DNA is TGTGCCAGCAGTAGTACAGGGGATGGTCAGCCCCAGCATTTT. Protein product: CASSSTGDGQPQHF.

This clonotype was recorded at least ten times. One junction end disagrees with the germline gene, perhaps due to a read error. This sequence joins TRBV10-2 and TRBJ1-6, with D tentatively TRBD1 (6 bases). The germline V gene encodes CDR1 WSHSY and CDR2 SAAADI. This CDR3 spans 14 amino acids. CDR3 DNA: TGTGCCACCTCCGAACGGACAGATAATTCACCCCTCCACTTT. Protein product: CATSERTDNSPLHF.

The rearrangement joins TRBV4-2 to TRBJ2-3; no clear D gene. V was clipped by 0 bases and J by 4 bases, with 11 bases between them. Germline V CDR1 and CDR2: LGHNA, YNFKEQ. The CDR3 covers 15 residues. CDR3 nucleotide sequence: TGTGCCAGCAGCCAAGAGTACCTGTGGGCAGATACGCAGTATTTT. Protein sequence: CASSQEYLWADTQYF.

In the case of this clonotype: Just one base apart from a much larger clone, this may be a read error. Here the CDR3 DNA reads TGTGCCAGCAGTTTATACCCGGACAGTACGAGGATTGTCACTGAAGCTTTCTTT. It is translated as CASSLYPDSTRIVTEAFF. This chain links TRBV28 with TRBJ1-1; D is possibly TRBD1 (6 bases). CDR1 and CDR2 (germline): MDHEN, SYDVKM. CDR3 size: 18 residues. V gave up 1 base and J gave up 4 bases, with 22 bases separating them.

The CDR3 spells CASSIVPMGGNEQFF. The CDR3 nucleotides read TGTGCCAGTAGTATAGTACCCATGGGGGGCAATGAGCAGTTCTTC. The chain employs TRBV19 and TRBJ2-1, with D perhaps TRBD2 (6 bases). This CDR3 spans 15 amino acids. V lost 1 base and J lost 6, with 13 bases in between. CDR1 and CDR2 (germline): LNHDA, SQIVND (reference sequence).

The CDR3 nucleotides read TGTGCCAGCAGTTTACGGCAGGGGACAGATACGCAGTATTTT. Amino acid sequence: CASSLRQGTDTQYF. The V call is TRBV12-3 or TRBV12-4, the J call TRBJ2-3; possible D gene TRBD1, 6 bases. The ends were cut back, 2 bases at V and 3 bases at J, with 9 bases in the middle. CDR3 size: 14 residues.